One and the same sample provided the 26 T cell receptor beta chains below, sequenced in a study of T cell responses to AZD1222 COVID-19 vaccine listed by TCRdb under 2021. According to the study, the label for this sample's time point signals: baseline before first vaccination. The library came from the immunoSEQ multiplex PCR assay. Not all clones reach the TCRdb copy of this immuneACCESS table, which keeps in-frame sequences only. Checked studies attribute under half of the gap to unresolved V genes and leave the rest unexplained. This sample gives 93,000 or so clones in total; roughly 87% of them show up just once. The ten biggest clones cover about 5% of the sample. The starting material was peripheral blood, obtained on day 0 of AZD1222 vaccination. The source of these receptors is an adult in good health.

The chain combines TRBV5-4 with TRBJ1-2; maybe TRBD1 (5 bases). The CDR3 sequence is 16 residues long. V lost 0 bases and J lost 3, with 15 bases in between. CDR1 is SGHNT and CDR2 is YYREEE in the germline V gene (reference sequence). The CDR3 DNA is TGTGCCAGCAGCTTGGGCGGCCGGGGCGGCTACTATGGCTACACCTTC. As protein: CASSLGGRGGYYGYTF.

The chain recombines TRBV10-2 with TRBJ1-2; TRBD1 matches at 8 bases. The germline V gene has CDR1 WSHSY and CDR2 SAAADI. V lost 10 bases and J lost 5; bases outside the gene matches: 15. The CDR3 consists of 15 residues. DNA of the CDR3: TGCGCCACCTCCAGGGGGCGCGGGGGCAAATATGGCTACACCTTC. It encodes CATSRGRGGKYGYTF.

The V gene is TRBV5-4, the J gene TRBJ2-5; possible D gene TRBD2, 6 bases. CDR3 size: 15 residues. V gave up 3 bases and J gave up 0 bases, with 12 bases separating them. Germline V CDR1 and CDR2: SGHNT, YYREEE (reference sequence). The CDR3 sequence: CASSSGGTHQETQYF. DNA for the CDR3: TGTGCCAGCAGCTCGGGCGGGACGCACCAAGAGACCCAGTACTTC.

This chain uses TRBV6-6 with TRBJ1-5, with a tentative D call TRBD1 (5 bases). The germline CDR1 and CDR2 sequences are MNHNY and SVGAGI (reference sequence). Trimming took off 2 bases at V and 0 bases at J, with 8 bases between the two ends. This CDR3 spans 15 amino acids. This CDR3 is CASSYGHLSNQPQHF. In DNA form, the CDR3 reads TGTGCCAGCAGTTACGGACATCTTAGCAATCAGCCCCAGCATTTT.

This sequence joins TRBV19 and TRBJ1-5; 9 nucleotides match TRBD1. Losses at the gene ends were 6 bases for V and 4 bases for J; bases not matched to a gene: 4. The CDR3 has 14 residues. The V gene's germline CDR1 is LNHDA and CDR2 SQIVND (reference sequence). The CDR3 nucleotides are TGTGCCAGTAGGAAGACAGGGGGTAATCAGCCCCAGCATTTT. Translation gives CASRKTGGNQPQHF.

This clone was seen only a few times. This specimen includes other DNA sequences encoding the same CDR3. The CDR3 region is CASKRGYNEQFF. The CDR3 DNA is TGTGCCAGCAAACGGGGGTACAATGAGCAGTTCTTC. This rearrangement joins TRBV19 to TRBJ2-1, with D perhaps TRBD2 (6 bases). Trimming took 9 bases from V and 4 from J, leaving 10 bases between them. Germline lookup yields CDR1 LNHDA and CDR2 SQIVND (reference sequence). CDR3 length: 12 amino acids.

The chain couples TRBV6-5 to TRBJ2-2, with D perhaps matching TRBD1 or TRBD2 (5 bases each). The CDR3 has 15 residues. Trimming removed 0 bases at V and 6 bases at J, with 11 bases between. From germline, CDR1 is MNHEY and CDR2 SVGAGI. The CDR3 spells CASSYSGGLAGELFF. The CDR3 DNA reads TGTGCCAGCAGTTACTCTGGGGGTTTGGCCGGGGAGCTGTTTTTT.

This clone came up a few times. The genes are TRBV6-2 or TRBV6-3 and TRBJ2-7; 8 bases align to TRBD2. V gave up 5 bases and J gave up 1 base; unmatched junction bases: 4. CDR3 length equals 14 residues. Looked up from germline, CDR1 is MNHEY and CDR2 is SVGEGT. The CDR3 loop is CASSKTSESYEQYF. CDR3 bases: TGTGCCAGCAGTAAGACTAGCGAATCCTACGAGCAGTACTTC.

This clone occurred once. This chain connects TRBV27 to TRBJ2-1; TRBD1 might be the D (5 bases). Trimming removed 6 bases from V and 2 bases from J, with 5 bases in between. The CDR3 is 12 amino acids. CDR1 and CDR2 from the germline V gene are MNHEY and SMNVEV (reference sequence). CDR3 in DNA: TGTGCCAGCAGAGGGGCCTACAATGAGCAGTTCTTC. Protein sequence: CASRGAYNEQFF.

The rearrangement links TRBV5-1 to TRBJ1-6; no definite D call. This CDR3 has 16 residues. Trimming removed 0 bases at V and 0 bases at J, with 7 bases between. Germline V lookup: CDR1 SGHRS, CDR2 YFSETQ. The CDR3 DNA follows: TGCGCCAGCAGCTTGGAAGGAAGCTCCTATAATTCACCCCTCCACTTT. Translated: CASSLEGSSYNSPLHF.

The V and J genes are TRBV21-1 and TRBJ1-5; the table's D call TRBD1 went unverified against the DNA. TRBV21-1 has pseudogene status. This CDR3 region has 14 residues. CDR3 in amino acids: CASSNQQPNQPQHF. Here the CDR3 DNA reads TGTGCCAGCAGCAATCAACAGCCTAATCAGCCCCAGCATTTT.

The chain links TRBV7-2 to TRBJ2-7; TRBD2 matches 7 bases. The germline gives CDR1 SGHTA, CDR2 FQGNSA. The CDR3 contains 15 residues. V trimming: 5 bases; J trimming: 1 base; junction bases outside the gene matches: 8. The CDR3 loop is CASSGERGLSYEQYF. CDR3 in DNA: TGTGCCAGCAGCGGGGAGCGGGGACTTTCCTACGAGCAGTACTTC.

The CDR3 is CASSIQRPEAFF. The CDR3 nucleotides are TGTGCCAGCAGTATCCAGAGACCCGAGGCTTTCTTT. The chain employs TRBV6-6 and TRBJ1-1; D is unresolved. Trimming took off 5 bases at V and 11 bases at J, with 15 bases between the two ends. The CDR3 loop spans 12 amino acids. The germline CDR1 and CDR2 sequences are MNHNY and SVGAGI (reference sequence).

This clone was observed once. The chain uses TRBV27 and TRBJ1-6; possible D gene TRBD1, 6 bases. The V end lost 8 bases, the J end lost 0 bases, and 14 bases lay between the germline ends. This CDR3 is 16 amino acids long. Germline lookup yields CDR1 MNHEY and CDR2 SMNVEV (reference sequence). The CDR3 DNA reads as TGTGCCAGCGGGCGGACAGCCTACTCCTATAATTCACCCCTCCACTTT. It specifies CASGRTAYSYNSPLHF.

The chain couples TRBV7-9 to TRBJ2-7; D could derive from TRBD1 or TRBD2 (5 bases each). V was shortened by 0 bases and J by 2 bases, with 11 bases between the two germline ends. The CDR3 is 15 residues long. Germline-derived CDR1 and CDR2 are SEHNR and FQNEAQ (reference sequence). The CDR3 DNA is TGTGCCAGCAGCTTAGCCCGGGACGTACCCTACGAGCAGTACTTC. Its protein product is CASSLARDVPYEQYF.

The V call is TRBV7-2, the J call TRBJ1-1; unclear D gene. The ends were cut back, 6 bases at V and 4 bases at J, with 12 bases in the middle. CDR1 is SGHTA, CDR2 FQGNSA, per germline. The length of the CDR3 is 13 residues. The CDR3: CASSPDRRTEAFF. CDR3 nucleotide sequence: TGTGCCAGCAGTCCAGACCGTCGCACTGAAGCTTTCTTT.

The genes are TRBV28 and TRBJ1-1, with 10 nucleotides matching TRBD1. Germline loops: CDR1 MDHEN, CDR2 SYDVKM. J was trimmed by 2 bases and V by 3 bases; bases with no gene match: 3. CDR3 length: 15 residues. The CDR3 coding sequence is TGTGCCAGCAGTTTGGGGACAGGGGAAAACACTGAAGCTTTCTTT. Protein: CASSLGTGENTEAFF.

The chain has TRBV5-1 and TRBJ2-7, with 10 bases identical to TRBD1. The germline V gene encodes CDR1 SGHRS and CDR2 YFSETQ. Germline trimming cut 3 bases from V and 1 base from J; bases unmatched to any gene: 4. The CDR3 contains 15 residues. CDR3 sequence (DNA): TGCGCCAGCAGCTCCCGGGACAGGGGTTCCTACGAGCAGTACTTC. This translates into CASSSRDRGSYEQYF.

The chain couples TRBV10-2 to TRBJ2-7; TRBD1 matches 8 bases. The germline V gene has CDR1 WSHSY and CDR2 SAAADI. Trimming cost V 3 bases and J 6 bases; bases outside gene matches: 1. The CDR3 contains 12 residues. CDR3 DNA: TGCGCCAGCAGTGAACAGGGGGGCGAGCAGTACTTC. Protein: CASSEQGGEQYF.

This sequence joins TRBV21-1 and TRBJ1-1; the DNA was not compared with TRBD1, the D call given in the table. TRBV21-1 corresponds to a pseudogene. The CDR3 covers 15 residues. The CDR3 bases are TGTGCCAGCAGCAAAGGCAGGGGTCAAGACACTGAAGCTTTCTTT. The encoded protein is CASSKGRGQDTEAFF.

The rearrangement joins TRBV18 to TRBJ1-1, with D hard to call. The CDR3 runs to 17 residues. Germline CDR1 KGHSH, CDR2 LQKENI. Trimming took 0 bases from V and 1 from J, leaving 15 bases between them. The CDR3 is CASSPPFSVSPNTEAFF. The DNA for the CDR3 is TGTGCCAGCTCACCACCCTTTAGCGTTTCGCCGAACACTGAAGCTTTCTTT.

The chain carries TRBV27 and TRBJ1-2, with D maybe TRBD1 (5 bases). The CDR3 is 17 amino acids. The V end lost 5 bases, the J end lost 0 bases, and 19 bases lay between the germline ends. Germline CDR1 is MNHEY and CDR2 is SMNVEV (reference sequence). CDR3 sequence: CASSLRMGGSTNYGYTF. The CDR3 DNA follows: TGTGCCAGCAGTCTTCGTATGGGGGGTTCAACTAACTATGGCTACACCTTC.

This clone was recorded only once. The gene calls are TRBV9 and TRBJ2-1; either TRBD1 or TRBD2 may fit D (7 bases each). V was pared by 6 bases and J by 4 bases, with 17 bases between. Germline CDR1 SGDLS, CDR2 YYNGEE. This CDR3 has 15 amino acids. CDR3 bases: TGTGCCAGCACCTCAGGGGGGGGGCGTTACAATGAGCAGTTCTTC. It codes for CASTSGGGRYNEQFF.

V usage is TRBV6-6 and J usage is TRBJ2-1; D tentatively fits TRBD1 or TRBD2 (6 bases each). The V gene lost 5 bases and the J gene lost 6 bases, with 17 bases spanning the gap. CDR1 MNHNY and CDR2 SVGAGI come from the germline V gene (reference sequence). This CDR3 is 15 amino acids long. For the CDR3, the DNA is TGTGCCAGCAGTCATTCCAAGGGGGGCCCCAATGAGCAGTTCTTC. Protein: CASSHSKGGPNEQFF.

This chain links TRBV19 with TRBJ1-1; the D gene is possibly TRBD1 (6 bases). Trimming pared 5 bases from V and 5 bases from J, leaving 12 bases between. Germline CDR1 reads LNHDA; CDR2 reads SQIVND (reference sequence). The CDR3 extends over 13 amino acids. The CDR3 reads CASSLGGRTEAFF. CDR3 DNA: TGTGCCAGTAGTCTGGGGGGGCGAACTGAAGCTTTCTTT. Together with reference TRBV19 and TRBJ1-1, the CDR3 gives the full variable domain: DGGITQSPKYLFRKEGQNVTLSCEQNLNHDAMYWYRQDPGQGLRLIYYSQIVNDFQKGDIAEGYSVSREKKESFPLTVTSAQKNPTAFYLCASSLGGRTEAFFGQGTRLTVV.

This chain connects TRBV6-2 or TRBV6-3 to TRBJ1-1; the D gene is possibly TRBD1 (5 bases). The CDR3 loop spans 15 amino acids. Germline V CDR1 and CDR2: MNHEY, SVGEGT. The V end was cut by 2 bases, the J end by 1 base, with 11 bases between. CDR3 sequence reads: CASSYMGPPNTEAFF. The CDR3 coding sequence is TGTGCCAGCAGTTACATGGGACCACCGAACACTGAAGCTTTCTTT.